The 2 T cell receptor beta chains listed next were all sequenced from one sample in a study of blood T cell repertoires in COVID-19. Repertoires were generated with immunoSEQ multiplex PCR, while TCRdb's copy carries only in-frame clones and drops some. The repertoire holds roughly 180,000 clones, with roughly 81% as singletons. Sequenced sample: peripheral blood. These receptor sequences come from a woman older than 75 with COVID-19, enrolled during active disease.

The V and J genes are TRBV19 and TRBJ2-1; a weak D match, TRBD2 (6 bases). The CDR3 covers 16 residues. Germline V gene lookup returns CDR1 LNHDA and CDR2 SQIVND (reference sequence). V was clipped by 1 base and J by 3 bases, with 13 bases between them. CDR3 residues: CASSIGGSGRYNEQFF. The CDR3 DNA is TGTGCCAGTAGTATAGGAGGCAGCGGGCGCTACAATGAGCAGTTCTTC.

As regards this clone: Germline is not matched at one junction end, which may reflect a read error. This chain joins TRBV7-7 and TRBJ2-2; 14 positions agree with TRBD2. The CDR3 is 16 amino acids. Germline V gene data show CDR1 as SSHAT and CDR2 as FNYEAQ (reference sequence). The CDR3 sequence is CASSAGTSGRSGELFF. In nucleotides, the CDR3 is TGTGCTAGCAGCGCAGGGACTAGCGGGAGATCCGGGGAGCTGTTTTTT.